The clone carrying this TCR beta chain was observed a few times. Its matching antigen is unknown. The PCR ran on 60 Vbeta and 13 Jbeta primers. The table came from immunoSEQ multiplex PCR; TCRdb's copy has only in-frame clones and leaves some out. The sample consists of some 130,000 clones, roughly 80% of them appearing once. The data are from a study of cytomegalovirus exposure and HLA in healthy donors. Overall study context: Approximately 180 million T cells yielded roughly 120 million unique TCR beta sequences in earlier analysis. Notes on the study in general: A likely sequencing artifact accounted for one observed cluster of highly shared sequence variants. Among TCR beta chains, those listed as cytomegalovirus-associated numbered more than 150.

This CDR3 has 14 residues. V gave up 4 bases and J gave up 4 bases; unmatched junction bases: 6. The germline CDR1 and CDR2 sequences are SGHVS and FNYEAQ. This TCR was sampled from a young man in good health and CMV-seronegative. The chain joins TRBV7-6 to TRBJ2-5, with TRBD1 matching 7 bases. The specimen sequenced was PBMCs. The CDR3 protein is CASSSDRTGETQYF. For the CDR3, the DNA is TGTGCCAGCAGCTCGGACAGGACCGGAGAGACCCAGTACTTC.